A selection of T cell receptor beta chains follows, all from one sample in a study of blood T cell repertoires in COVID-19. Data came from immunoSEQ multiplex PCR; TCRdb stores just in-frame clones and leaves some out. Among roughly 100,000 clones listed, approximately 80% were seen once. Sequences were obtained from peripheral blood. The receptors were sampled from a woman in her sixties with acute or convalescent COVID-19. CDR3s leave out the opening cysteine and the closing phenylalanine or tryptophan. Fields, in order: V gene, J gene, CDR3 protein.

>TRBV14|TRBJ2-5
ASSQVRRASGSQETQY
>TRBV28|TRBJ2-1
ASRGLYNEQF
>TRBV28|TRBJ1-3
ASSPQVSGNTIY
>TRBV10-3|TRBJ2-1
AISRTSGAYNEQF
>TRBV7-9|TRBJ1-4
ASSPSQGAGEKLF
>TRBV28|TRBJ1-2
ASSFASQGLGNGYT
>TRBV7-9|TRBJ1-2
ASSLAAGTGGYGYT
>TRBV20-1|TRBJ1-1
SARDSIEAF
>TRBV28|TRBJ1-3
ASSETGGSGNTIY
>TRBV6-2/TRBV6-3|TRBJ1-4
ASSVDWANEKLF
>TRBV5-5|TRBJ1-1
ASSLTGDTEAF
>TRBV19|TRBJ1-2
ASSSRRAGSYT
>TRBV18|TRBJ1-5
ASSPGRGQPQH
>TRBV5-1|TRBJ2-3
ASSGQGTDTQY
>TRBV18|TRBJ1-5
ASSLDRRNQPQH
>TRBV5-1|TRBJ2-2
ASSLDRGGTGELF
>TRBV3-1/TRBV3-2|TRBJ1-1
ASSQGRGGEAF
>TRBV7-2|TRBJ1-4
ASSRANNEKLF
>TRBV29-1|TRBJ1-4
SVSAGGTGKLF
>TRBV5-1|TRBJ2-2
ASSSVGTANTGELF
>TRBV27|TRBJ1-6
ASSWDSLNSPLH
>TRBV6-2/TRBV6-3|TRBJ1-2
ASSYGDTGDNGYT
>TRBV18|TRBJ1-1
ASSPPGSNLGTEAF
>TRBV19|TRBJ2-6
ASSNAVSGANVLT
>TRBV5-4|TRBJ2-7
ASSLGTADYEQY
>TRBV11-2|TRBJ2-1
ASSRETYNEQF
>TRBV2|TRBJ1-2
ASSSSHNYGYT
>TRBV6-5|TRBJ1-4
ASTRTGNEKLF
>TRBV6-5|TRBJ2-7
ATTSGYDEY
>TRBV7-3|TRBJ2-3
ASSLSRALSTDTQY
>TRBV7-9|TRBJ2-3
ASGASGAGDTQY
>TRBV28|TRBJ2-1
ASSPAIAPTYNEQF
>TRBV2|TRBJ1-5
ASSGTGGNQPQH
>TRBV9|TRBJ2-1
ASSFRSAGTYNEQF
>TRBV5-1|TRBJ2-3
ASSIPQGHSTDTQY
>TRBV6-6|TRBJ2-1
ASSQPTGRVVDEQF
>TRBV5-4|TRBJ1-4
ASSLPTGTNEKLF
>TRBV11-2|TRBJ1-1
ASSKYVGTANTEAF
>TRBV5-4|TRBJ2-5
ASSLREGMEETQY
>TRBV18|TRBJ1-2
ASSERQGNYGYT
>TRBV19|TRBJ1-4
AGNRGRGDEKLF
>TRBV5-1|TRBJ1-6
ASSPAERSSYNSPLH
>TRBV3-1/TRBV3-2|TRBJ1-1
ASSRNTWEAEAF
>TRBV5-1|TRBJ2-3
ASSLGLAGYTDTQY
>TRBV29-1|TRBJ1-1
SARQGASGEAF
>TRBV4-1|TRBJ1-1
ASSQVVGGYIQNTEAF
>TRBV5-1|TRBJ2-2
ASSLGQVITGELF
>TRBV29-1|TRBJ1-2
SATGTGPSNYGYT
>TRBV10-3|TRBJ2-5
AITSGTSGSQETQY
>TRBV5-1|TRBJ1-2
ASSLGQGSYGYT
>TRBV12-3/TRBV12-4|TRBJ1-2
ASSLEAGGGYT